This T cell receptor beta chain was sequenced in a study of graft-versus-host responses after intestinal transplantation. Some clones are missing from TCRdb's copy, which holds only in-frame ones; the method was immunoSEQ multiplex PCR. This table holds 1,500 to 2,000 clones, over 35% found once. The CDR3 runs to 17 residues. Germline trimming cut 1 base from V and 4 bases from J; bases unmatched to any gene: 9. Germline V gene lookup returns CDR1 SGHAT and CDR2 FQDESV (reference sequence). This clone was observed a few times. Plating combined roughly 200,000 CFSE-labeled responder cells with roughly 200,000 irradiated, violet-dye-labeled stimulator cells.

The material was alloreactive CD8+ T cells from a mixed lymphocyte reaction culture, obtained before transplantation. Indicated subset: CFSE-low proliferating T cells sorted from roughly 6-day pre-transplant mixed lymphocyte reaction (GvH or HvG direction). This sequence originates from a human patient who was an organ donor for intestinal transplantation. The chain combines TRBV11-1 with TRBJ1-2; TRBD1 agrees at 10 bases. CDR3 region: CASSLVGVDRGAYGYTF. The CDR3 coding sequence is TGTGCCAGCAGCTTAGTAGGGGTGGACAGGGGGGCCTATGGCTACACCTTC.